This T cell receptor beta chain was sequenced in a study of regulatory T cells in long-lasting Graves disease. This sample's time point: newly diagnosed GD, antithyroid drugs for less than 3 months. After RNA was extracted from PBMCs, the TCR library was made from it. Relying on iRepertoire HTBI primers and Arm-PCR of CDR3 regions, the team built TCR beta libraries. TCRdb passed the multiplex PCR reads through MiXCR, listing each CDR3 protein once. The sample carries 450,000 to 600,000 distinct CDR3 sequences, around an eighth recorded once. This clonotype appeared many times. This sample was also put to use in a study of T cells in Graves' hyperthyroidism and ophthalmopathy.

This TCR came from a man between 25 and 39 years old with Graves disease. The sample consisted of peripheral blood mononuclear cells (PBMCs), taken at new diagnosis, from a patient treated with antithyroid drugs.

CDR3 in amino acids: CASSESGSTDTQYF. As DNA, the CDR3 is TGTGCCAGCAGTGAAAGCGGCAGCACAGATACGCAGTATTTT. The gene calls are TRBV11-2 and TRBJ2-3; a weak D match, TRBD2 (5 bases). Germline V gene lookup returns CDR1 SGHAT and CDR2 FQNNGV. Trimming removed 6 bases from V and 0 bases from J, with 10 bases in between. The CDR3 totals 14 residues. The variable domain in full, completed from reference TRBV11-2 and TRBJ2-3, reads EAGVAQSPRYKIIEKRQSVAFWCNPISGHATLYWYQQILGQGPKLLIQFQNNGVVDDSQLPKDRFSAERLKGVDSTLKIQPAKLEDSAVYLCASSESGSTDTQYFGPGTRLTVL.